This T cell receptor beta chain was documented in a study of T cells in Graves' hyperthyroidism and ophthalmopathy. Diagnosis of hyperthyroidism was new in patients aged 18 to 65, and its duration was under 2 months. Diagnosing involved the use of clinical symptoms, serum thyroxine and TRAb, thyroid ultrasound and orbital computed tomography. About 10 ml fresh peripheral blood yielded the PBMCs. TCR beta CDR3 sequences were amplified from RNA transcripts. Carried out on the TCR CDR3, a first-round RT-PCR used the HTBI primer set. One entry per CDR3 protein results from TCRdb running MiXCR on the multiplex PCR reads. The sample consists of about 400,000 distinct CDR3 sequences, about 15% of them appearing once. This clonotype was seen ten or more times. This CDR3 has 15 amino acids. CDR1 is DFQATT, CDR2 SNEGSKA, per germline (reference sequence). V lost 6 bases and J lost 2; bases outside the gene matches: 8.

The sequence was collected from a woman aged 30 to 39 with Graves' hyperthyroidism. V gene TRBV20-1 combines with J gene TRBJ1-5; 9 positions match TRBD1. The sample comprised blood. CDR3 nucleotide sequence: TGCAGTGCCCCCCTACAGGGGGCGGGCAATCAGCCCCAGCATTTT. This translates into CSAPLQGAGNQPQHF.